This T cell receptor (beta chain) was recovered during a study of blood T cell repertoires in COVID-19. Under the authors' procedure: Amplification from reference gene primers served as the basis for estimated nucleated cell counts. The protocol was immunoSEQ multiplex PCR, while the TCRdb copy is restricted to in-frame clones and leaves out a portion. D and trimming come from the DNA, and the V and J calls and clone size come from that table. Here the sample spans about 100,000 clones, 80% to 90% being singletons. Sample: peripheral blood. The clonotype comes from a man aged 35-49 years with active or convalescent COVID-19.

CDR3 protein: CASIESAGNYGYTF. The DNA for the CDR3 is TGTGCCAGCATCGAATCGGCGGGAAACTATGGCTACACCTTC. The J gene is TRBJ1-2, the V gene TRBV6-6; no clear D. CDR1 and CDR2 (germline): MNHNY, SVGAGI (reference sequence). V was cut by 7 bases and J by 2 bases, with 14 bases left in between. The CDR3 sequence is 14 residues long.